This is a list of T cell receptor beta chains from one sample in a study of blood T cells in healthy people across ages. TCRdb independently ran MiXCR on the 5' RACE reads; one entry per CDR3 protein. The repertoire consists of 1.5 million to 2 million distinct CDR3 sequences, with approximately 50% occurring once and the leading ten covering 2.1%. Material: blood. The receptors were gathered from a woman between 35 and 50 years old in good health. CDR3s include the opening cysteine and the closing phenylalanine or tryptophan. D genes are given only for firm matches. Size is stated for part of the rows, as once, few or many counts, or as a class when the clone is expanded.

D	V	J	size	CDR3	DNA
.	TRBV20-1	TRBJ2-1	.	CSAEGVSSYNEQFF	TGCAGTGCTGAGGGGGTCTCGTCCTACAATGAGCAGTTCTTC
.	TRBV7-6	TRBJ2-1	few	CASSLVLGRVTFGEQFF	TGTGCCAGCAGCTTGGTTTTGGGCAGGGTCACCTTTGGTGAGCAGTTCTTC
.	TRBV3-1	TRBJ2-6	few	CASSQVSGADSGANVLTF	TGTGCCAGCAGCCAAGTGTCGGGAGCTGACTCTGGGGCCAACGTCCTGACTTTC
.	TRBV29-1	TRBJ1-2	.	CSAGGGTLSYGYTF	TGCAGCGCGGGGGGCGGGACCCTCTCCTATGGCTACACCTTC
.	TRBV27	TRBJ1-2	.	CASSLFGQEGGYTF	TGTGCCAGCAGTTTATTTGGGCAGGAGGGGGGCTACACCTTC
.	TRBV4-2	TRBJ1-1	.	CASSQGVGGHSNFSAEAFF	TGTGCCAGCAGCCAAGGAGTAGGGGGACATTCAAACTTTAGCGCTGAAGCTTTCTTT
TRBD2	TRBV28	TRBJ2-3	.	CASTVGGITDTQYF	TGTGCCAGCACCGTGGGGGGGATCACAGATACGCAGTATTTT
.	TRBV6-5	TRBJ2-3	few	CASSLRGDVTDTQYF	TGTGCCAGCAGTTTGCGGGGCGATGTCACAGATACGCAGTATTTT
TRBD1	TRBV6-2/TRBV6-3	TRBJ2-4	few	CASREDRFIAKNIQYF	TGTGCCAGCAGGGAGGACAGGTTCATAGCCAAAAACATTCAGTACTTC
.	TRBV7-2	TRBJ2-7	.	CASSHKNQRSEQYF	TGTGCCAGCAGCCATAAAAATCAGAGGAGCGAGCAGTACTTC
.	TRBV20-1	TRBJ2-1	few	CSAREGPTGNEQFF	TGCAGTGCTAGAGAGGGGCCGACAGGAAATGAGCAGTTCTTC
TRBD1	TRBV7-9	TRBJ1-2	.	CASSYGQAGYGYTF	TGTGCCAGCAGCTACGGACAGGCAGGCTATGGCTACACCTTC
.	TRBV20-1	TRBJ1-2	.	CSAGGTYYGYTF	TGCAGTGCTGGGGGGACATACTATGGCTACACCTTC
.	TRBV5-1	TRBJ1-2	.	CASSTPTGNYGYTF	TGCGCCAGCAGCACGCCGACAGGCAACTATGGCTACACCTTC
TRBD2	TRBV28	TRBJ2-7	.	CASTRGLSSDEQYF	TGTGCCAGCACTAGGGGACTAAGCTCCGACGAGCAGTACTTC
.	TRBV29-1	TRBJ1-1	.	CSVDLPGVSTEAFF	TGCAGCGTTGATTTACCGGGAGTGAGCACTGAAGCTTTCTTT
TRBD1	TRBV29-1	TRBJ2-6	few	CSVYTGGSGANVLTF	TGCAGCGTTTATACAGGGGGCTCTGGGGCCAACGTCCTGACTTTC
TRBD2	TRBV6-2/TRBV6-3	TRBJ2-2	.	CASRTSGNTGELFF	TGTGCCAGCCGGACTAGCGGGAACACCGGGGAGCTGTTTTTT
.	TRBV3-1	TRBJ1-2	.	CASSLRAYPGYTF	TGTGCCAGCAGCCTGAGGGCATACCCGGGCTACACCTTC
.	TRBV2	TRBJ1-2	.	CASSEGQTRGYGYTF	TGTGCCAGCAGTGAGGGGCAGACCAGGGGCTATGGCTACACCTTC
TRBD1	TRBV6-1	TRBJ2-5	.	CASRRQGPQETQYF	TGTGCCAGCAGAAGACAGGGACCCCAAGAGACCCAGTACTTC
TRBD2	TRBV20-1	TRBJ2-1	few	CSARDLSGGSYNEQFF	TGCAGTGCTAGAGACCTCAGCGGGGGCTCCTACAATGAGCAGTTCTTC
.	TRBV20-1	TRBJ2-3	few	CSAALGDTQYF	TGCAGTGCTGCCCTGGGAGATACGCAGTATTTT